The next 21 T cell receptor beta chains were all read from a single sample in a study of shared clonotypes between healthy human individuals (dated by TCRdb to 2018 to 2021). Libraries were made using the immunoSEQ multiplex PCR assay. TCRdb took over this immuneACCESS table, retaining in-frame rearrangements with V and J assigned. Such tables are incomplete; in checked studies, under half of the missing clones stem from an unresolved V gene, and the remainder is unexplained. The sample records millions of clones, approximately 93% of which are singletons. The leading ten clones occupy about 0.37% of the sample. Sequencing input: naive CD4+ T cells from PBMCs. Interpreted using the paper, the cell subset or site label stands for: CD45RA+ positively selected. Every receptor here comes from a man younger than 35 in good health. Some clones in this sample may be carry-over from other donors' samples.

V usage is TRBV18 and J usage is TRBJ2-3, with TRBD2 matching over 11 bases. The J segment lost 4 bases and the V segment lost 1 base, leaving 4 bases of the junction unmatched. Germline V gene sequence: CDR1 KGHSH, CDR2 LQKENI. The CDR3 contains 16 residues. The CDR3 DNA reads TGTGCCAGCTCACCACAAGTAGCGGGAGGGCCAGATACGCAGTATTTT. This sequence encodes CASSPQVAGGPDTQYF.

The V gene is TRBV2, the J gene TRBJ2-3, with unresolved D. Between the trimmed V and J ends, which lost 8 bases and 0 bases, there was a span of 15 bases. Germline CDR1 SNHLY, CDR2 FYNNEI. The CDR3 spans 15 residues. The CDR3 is CASGKNPGSTDTQYF. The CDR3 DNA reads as TGTGCCAGCGGGAAGAATCCAGGAAGCACAGATACGCAGTATTTT.

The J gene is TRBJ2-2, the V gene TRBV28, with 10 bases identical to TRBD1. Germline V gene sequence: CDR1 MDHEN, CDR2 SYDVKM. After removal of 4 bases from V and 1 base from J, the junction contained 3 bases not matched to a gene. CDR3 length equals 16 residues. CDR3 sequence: CASSYRTGGNTGELFF. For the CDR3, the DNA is TGTGCCAGCAGTTACCGGACAGGGGGGAACACCGGGGAGCTGTTTTTT.

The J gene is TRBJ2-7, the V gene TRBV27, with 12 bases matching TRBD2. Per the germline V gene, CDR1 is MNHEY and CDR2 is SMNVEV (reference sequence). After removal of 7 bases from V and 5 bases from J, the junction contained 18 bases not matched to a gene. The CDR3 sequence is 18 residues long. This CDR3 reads CASTHKTNGLAGTDEQYF. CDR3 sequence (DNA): TGTGCCAGCACCCATAAGACGAACGGACTAGCGGGAACCGACGAGCAGTACTTC.

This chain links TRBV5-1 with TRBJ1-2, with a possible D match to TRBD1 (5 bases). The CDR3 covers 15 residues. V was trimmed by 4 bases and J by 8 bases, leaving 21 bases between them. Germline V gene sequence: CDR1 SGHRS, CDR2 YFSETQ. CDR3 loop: CASSLGTARERGYTF. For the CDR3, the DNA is TGCGCCAGCAGCCTTGGGACGGCCCGTGAAAGGGGCTACACCTTC.

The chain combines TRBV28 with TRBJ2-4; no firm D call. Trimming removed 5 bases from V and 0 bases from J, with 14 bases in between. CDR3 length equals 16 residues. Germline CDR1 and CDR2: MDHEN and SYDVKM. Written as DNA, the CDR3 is TGTGCCAGCAGTCGCCTGGACCAGATAGCCAAAAACATTCAGTACTTC. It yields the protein CASSRLDQIAKNIQYF.

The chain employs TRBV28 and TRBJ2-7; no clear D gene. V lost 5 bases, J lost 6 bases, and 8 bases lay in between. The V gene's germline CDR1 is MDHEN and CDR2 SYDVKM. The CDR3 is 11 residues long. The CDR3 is CASSMSGEQYF. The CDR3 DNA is TGTGCCAGCAGTATGAGTGGCGAGCAGTACTTC.

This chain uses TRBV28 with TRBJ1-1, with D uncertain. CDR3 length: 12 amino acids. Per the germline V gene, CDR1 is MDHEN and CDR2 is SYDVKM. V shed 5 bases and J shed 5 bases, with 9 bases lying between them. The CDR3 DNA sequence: TGTGCCAGCAGTGCCTCGGGGACTGAAGCTTTCTTT. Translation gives CASSASGTEAFF. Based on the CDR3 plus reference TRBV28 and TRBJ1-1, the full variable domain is DVKVTQSSRYLVKRTGEKVFLECVQDMDHENMFWYRQDPGLGLRLIYFSYDVKMKEKGDIPEGYSVSREKKERFSLILESASTNQTSMYLCASSASGTEAFFGQGTRLTVV.

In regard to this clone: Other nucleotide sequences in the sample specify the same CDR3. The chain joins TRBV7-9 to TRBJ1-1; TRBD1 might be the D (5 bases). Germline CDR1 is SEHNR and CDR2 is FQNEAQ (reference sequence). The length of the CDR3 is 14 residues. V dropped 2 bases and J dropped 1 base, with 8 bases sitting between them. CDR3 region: CASSLTTGNTEAFF. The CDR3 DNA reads TGTGCCAGCAGCTTAACAACAGGGAACACTGAAGCTTTCTTT.

CDR3 sequence (DNA): TGTGCCAGCAGCCCATTGACGGCCAATCAGCCCCAGCATTTT. Translating it yields CASSPLTANQPQHF. J is TRBJ1-5 and V is TRBV28; D is undetermined. Germline V gives CDR1 MDHEN, CDR2 SYDVKM. Trimming shortened V by 6 bases and J by 3 bases, and 12 bases separated the two germline ends. The length of the CDR3 is 14 residues.

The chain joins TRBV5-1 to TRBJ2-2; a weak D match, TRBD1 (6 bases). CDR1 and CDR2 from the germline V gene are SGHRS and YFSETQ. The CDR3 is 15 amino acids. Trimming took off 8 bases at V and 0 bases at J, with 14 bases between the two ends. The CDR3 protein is CASRKTGPNTGELFF. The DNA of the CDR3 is TGCGCCAGTAGGAAGACAGGCCCGAACACCGGGGAGCTGTTTTTT.

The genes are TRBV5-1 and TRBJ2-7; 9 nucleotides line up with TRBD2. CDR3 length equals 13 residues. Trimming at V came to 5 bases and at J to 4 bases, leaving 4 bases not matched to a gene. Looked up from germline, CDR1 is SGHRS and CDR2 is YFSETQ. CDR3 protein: CASRGTSQYEQYF. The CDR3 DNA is TGCGCCAGCAGAGGGACTAGCCAGTACGAGCAGTACTTC.

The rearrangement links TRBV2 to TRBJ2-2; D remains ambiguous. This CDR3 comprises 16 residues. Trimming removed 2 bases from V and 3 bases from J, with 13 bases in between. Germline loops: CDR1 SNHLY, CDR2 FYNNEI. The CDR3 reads CASSEFGRGDTGELFF. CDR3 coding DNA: TGTGCCAGCAGTGAATTTGGCCGTGGGGACACCGGGGAGCTGTTTTTT.

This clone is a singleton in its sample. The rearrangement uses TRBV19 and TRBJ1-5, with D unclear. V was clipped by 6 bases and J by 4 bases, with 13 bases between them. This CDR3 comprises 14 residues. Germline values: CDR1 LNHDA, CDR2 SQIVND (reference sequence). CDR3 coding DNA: TGTGCCAGTAGACCCCCGCAGGTGAATCAGCCCCAGCATTTT. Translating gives CASRPPQVNQPQHF.

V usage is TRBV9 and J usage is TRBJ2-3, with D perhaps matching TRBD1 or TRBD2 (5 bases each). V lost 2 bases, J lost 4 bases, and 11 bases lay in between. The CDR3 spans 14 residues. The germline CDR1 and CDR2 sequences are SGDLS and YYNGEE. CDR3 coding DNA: TGTGCCAGCAGCGTCACGGGGCTCCCAGATACGCAGTATTTT. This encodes CASSVTGLPDTQYF.

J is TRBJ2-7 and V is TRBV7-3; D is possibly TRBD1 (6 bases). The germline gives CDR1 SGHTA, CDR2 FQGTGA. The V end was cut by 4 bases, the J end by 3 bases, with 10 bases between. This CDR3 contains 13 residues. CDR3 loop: CASSSTDSYEQYF. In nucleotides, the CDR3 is TGTGCCAGCAGCTCCACGGACAGCTACGAGCAGTACTTC.

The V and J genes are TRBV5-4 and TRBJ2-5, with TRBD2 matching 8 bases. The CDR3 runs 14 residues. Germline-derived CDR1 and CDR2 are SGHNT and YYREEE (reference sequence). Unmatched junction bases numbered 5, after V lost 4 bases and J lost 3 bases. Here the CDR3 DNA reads TGTGCCAGCAGCCCTGGACTAGCCAAAGAGACCCAGTACTTC. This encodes CASSPGLAKETQYF.

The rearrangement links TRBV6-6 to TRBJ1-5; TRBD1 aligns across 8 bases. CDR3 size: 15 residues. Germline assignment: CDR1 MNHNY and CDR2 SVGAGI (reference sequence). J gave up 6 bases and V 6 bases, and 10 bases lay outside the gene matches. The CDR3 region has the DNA TGTGCCAGCAGCCCCAGGACAGGGTTCGGTCAGCCCCAGCATTTT. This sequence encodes CASSPRTGFGQPQHF.

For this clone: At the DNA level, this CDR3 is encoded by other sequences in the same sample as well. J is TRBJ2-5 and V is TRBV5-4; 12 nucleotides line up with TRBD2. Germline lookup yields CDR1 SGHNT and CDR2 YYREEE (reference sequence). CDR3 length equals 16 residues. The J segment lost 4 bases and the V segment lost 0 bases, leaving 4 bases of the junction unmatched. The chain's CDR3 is CASSLASGRARETQYF. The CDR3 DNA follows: TGTGCCAGCAGCTTGGCTAGCGGGAGGGCTCGAGAGACCCAGTACTTC.

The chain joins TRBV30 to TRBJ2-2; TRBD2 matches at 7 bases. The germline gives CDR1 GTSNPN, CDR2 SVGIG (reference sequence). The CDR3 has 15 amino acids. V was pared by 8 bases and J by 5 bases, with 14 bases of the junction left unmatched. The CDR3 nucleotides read TGTGCCCTGACTAGAACGGGGGGAGCAACCGGGGAGCTGTTTTTT. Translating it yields CALTRTGGATGELFF.

The DNA for the CDR3 is TGTGCCAGCACAGGACTAGCGAGCACCGGGGAGCTGTTTTTT. Translation gives CASTGLASTGELFF. The chain recombines TRBV5-5 with TRBJ2-2; TRBD2 agrees at 9 bases. V was clipped by 6 bases and J by 4 bases; unmatched bases: 4. Germline assignment: CDR1 SGHKS and CDR2 YYEKEE (reference sequence). This CDR3 is built from 14 residues.